This T cell receptor beta chain emerged from a study of CD8 T cells in Susac syndrome. With random hexamers, roughly 0.45 to 1 ug RNA was reverse transcribed. TCRdb recomputed calls from the immunoSEQ multiplex PCR reads with MiXCR, one row per CDR3 protein. The table includes more than 150,000 distinct CDR3 sequences, just under 95% detected once. The CDR3 loop spans 15 amino acids. Germline V gene data show CDR1 as GTSNPN and CDR2 as SVGIG (reference sequence). V shed 4 bases and J 0 bases; nucleotides not matched to a gene: 1. TEMRA cells were enriched by FACS, and CD4+ and CD8+ T cells were negatively isolated.

The sequenced sample was CD4+ T cells from PBMCs. This TCR came from a human donor in good health. The rearrangement links TRBV30 to TRBJ2-6; 9 bases fit TRBD1. CDR3 in DNA: TGTGCCTGGAACAGGGGGCTCTCTGGGGCCAACGTCCTGACTTTC. Translated, it gives CAWNRGLSGANVLTF.